The subject of this entry is one TCR beta chain. This sample was included in a study of T cell responses to AZD1222 COVID-19 vaccine. The V segment lost 5 bases and the J segment 0 bases; nucleotides outside the gene matches: 7. The CDR3 consists of 16 residues. In germline, CDR1 is KGHSH, CDR2 LQKENI. Profiling relied on immunoSEQ multiplex PCR, and the TCRdb table lists in-frame clones only, not all of them. The sample holds approximately 190,000 clones, 85% to 95% seen once. This specimen consisted of peripheral blood, obtained on day 0 of AZD1222 vaccination. The chain carries TRBV18 and TRBJ2-7; 10 bases map to TRBD2. The origin of this receptor is an adult in good health. The CDR3 coding sequence is TGTGCCAGCTCATCCACTAGCGGGACCTCCTCCTACGAGCAGTACTTC. Amino acid sequence: CASSSTSGTSSYEQYF.